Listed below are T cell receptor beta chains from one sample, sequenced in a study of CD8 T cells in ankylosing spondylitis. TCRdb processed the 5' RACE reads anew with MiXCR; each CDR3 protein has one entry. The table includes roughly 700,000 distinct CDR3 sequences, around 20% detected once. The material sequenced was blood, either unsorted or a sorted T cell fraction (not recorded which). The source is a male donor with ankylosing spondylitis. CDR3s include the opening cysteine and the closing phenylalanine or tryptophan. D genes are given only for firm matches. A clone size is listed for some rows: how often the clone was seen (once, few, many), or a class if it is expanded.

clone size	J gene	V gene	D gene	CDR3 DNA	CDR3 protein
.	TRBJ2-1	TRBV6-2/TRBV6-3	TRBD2	TGTGCCAGCCTGGGACTAGCGCGAAACAATGAGCAGTTCTTC	CASLGLARNNEQFF
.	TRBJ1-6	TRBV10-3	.	TGTGCCATCAGTGAACAGGTTAATTCACCCCTCCACTTT	CAISEQVNSPLHF
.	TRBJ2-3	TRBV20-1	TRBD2	TGCAGTGCTAGAGTGCCTAGCGGGGGTTTAGATACGCAGTATTTT	CSARVPSGGLDTQYF
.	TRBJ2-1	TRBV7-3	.	TGTGCCAGCAGCTCCCGGACTGGAGGCGCGGATGAGCAGTTCTTC	CASSSRTGGADEQFF
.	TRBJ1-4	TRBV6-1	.	TGTGCCAGCAGGGGAATATGGGGGTTAAACGAAAAACTGTTTTTT	CASRGIWGLNEKLFF
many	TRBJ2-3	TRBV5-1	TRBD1	TGCGCCAGCAGCTTCGGGACAGGGGCTAGCACAGATACGCAGTATTTT	CASSFGTGASTDTQYF
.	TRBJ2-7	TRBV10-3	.	TGTGCCATCAGTGACAGTAACGAGCAGTACTTC	CAISDSNEQYF
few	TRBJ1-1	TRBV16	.	TGTGCCAGCAGTCAAGATATGGGGGCCCTGAACACTGAAGCTTTCTTT	CASSQDMGALNTEAFF
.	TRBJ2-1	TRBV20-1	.	TGCAGTGCTGGGTCAACAGGGAAGTTGTCCTACAATGAGCAGTTCTTC	CSAGSTGKLSYNEQFF
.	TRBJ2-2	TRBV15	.	TGTGCCACCAGGCTTTCAGACACCGGGGAGCTGTTTTTT	CATRLSDTGELFF
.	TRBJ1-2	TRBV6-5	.	TGTGCCAGCAGTTCCCACAGGGACGTTGGTGGCTACACCTTC	CASSSHRDVGGYTF
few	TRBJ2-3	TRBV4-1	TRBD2	TGCGCCAGCAGCTACTTACTAGCGGCGACCACAGATACGCAGTATTTT	CASSYLLAATTDTQYF
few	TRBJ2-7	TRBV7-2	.	TGTGCCAGCACCCTAGGGCCAAGCTCCTACGAGCAGTACTTC	CASTLGPSSYEQYF
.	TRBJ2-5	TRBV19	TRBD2	TGTGCCAGTAAGGAGCGGGACCACTTAGAGACCCAGTACTTC	CASKERDHLETQYF
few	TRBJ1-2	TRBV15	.	TGTGCCACCAGCAGAGATCAGCCAGGGAACTATGGCTACACCTTC	CATSRDQPGNYGYTF
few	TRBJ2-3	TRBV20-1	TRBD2	TGCAGTGCTAGAACACCCGGGACTAGCGGGAGGGCCGGAAATACGCAGTATTTT	CSARTPGTSGRAGNTQYF
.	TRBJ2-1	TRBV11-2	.	TGTGCCAGCAGCCACCCGGAGGGTGGTATCAATGAGCAGTTCTTC	CASSHPEGGINEQFF
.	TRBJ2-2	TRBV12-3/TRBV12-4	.	TGTGCCAGCAGTTTCGCGGTTACGAACACCGGGGAGCTGTTTTTT	CASSFAVTNTGELFF
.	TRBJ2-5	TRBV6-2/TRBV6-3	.	TGTGCCAGCAGTTACTCGGCAGTCCAAGAGACCCAGTACTTC	CASSYSAVQETQYF
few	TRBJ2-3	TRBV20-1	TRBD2	TGCAGTGCCCATCGGACTAGCGGGAGTTATAGAGATACGCAGTATTTT	CSAHRTSGSYRDTQYF
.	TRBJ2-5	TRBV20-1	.	TGCAGTGCTAGAGTGTTTGTTTCAGGGCTGGGGACCCAGTACTTC	CSARVFVSGLGTQYF
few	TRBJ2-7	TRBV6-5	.	TGTGCCAGCAGTTATAATGGGCTAGACGGCGAGCAGTACTTC	CASSYNGLDGEQYF
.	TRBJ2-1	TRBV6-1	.	TGTGCCAGCAGTGAAATGGGCCTAGCGCCTGAGCAGTTCTTC	CASSEMGLAPEQFF
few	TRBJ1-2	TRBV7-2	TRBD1	TGTGCCAGCAGCTTATTGGGGACAGGGAATGGCTACACCTTC	CASSLLGTGNGYTF
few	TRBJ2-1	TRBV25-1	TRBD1	TGTGCCAGCACCGGGACAGGGGGCGAGCGCACCTACAATGAGCAGTTCTTC	CASTGTGGERTYNEQFF
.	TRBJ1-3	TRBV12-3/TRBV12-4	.	TGTGCCAGCAGCTGGGACACAGGCATCTCTGGAAACACCATATATTTT	CASSWDTGISGNTIYF